Described below is a single T cell receptor beta chain sequence and its context. Its antigen is still unknown. This entry comes from a study of a mutant IDH1 vaccine in newly diagnosed glioma. Study at large: Among treated patients, about 62% were male and about 40% female, and mean age was approximately 40 years. Those enrolled had earlier been treated with radiotherapy, temozolomide, or both, mostly both. Study-wide results and caveats: Across multiple MHC alleles, over 90% of patients had vaccine-induced responses.

Some clones are missing from TCRdb's copy, which holds only in-frame ones; the method was immunoSEQ multiplex PCR. Here the sample spans around 33,000 clones, about four fifths being singletons. Time point specified: baseline, week 1 (first vaccination visit). Indicated treatment: pre-vaccination baseline after standard-of-care therapy. New WHO grade 3 or 4 astrocytomas that were IDH1-mutant and ATRX-lost occurred in the donors. The V and J ends lost 4 bases and 7 bases, in that order; junction bases with no gene match: 5. The germline gives CDR1 SGHNT, CDR2 YYREEE (reference sequence). This CDR3 has 13 amino acids.

The TCR sequence derives from a man aged 50 to 59 with glioma. Some clones in this sample may be carry-over from other donors' samples. The V gene is TRBV5-4, the J gene TRBJ1-2; 9 bases align to TRBD1. The sample consisted of peripheral blood mononuclear cells (PBMCs), taken from a glioma patient treated with radiotherapy, temozolomide or both. This CDR3 is CASSRDRVGGYTF. For the CDR3, the DNA is TGTGCCAGCAGCAGGGACAGGGTTGGTGGCTACACCTTC. The whole variable domain, filled in from reference TRBV5-4 and TRBJ1-2, reads ETGVTQSPTHLIKTRGQQVTLRCSSQSGHNTVSWYQQALGQGPQFIFQYYREEENGRGNFPPRFSGLQFPNYSSELNVNALELDDSALYLCASSRDRVGGYTFGSGTRLTVV.